The 30 T cell receptor beta chains given below trace back to one sample, sequenced in a study of metastatic and nonmetastatic thyroid tumors. No treatment had been given to any patient before thyroid surgery. TCRdb reprocessed the PCR reads using MiXCR. In the table there are around 16,000 clones, about 26% of which are singletons. The sample taken for sequencing was blood. These receptors were collected from a male donor with papillary thyroid cancer or a benign thyroid nodule (not recorded which). Some clones in this sample may be carry-over from other donors' samples.

This clone was detected ten times or more. The genes are TRBV18 and TRBJ1-1; a possible D gene is TRBD1 (6 bases). The length of the CDR3 is 15 residues. Germline CDR1 is KGHSH and CDR2 is LQKENI. V shed 4 bases and J shed 3 bases, with 15 bases lying between them. CDR3 loop: CASSHTGFGDTEAFF. The DNA for the CDR3 is TGTGCCAGCTCACACACAGGGTTCGGAGACACTGAAGCTTTCTTT.

The chain has TRBV6-1 and TRBJ1-2; possible D gene TRBD1, 5 bases. Trimming pared 3 bases from V and 5 bases from J, leaving 10 bases between. Germline-derived CDR1 and CDR2 are MNHNS and SASEGT. The CDR3 has 13 residues. This chain's CDR3 is CASSDRVRYGYTF. In DNA form, the CDR3 reads TGTGCCAGCAGTGACAGGGTGCGTTATGGCTACACCTTC.

This clone has a count of ten or more. The chain employs TRBV3-1 and TRBJ2-7; weak D call: TRBD2 (6 bases). V was clipped by 4 bases and J by 3 bases, with 10 bases between them. The CDR3 has 13 residues. Germline lookup yields CDR1 LGHDT and CDR2 YNNKEL (reference sequence). The CDR3 sequence: CASSPRDFYEQYF. The CDR3 region has the DNA TGTGCCAGCAGCCCCCGGGACTTCTACGAGCAGTACTTC.

A few counts support this clone. The chain joins TRBV27 to TRBJ1-5, with unresolved D. Between the trimmed V and J ends, which lost 6 bases and 6 bases, there was a span of 9 bases. The CDR3 is 12 amino acids. Germline V gene sequence: CDR1 MNHEY, CDR2 SMNVEV (reference sequence). The CDR3 spells CASSKLGQPQHF. The DNA of the CDR3 is TGTGCCAGCAGCAAGCTAGGTCAGCCCCAGCATTTT.

This clone was picked up many times. The genes are TRBV10-3 and TRBJ1-4; no definite D call. Germline V gene data show CDR1 as ENHRY and CDR2 as SYGVKD. This CDR3 contains 17 residues. Trimming stripped 0 bases from V and 0 bases from J, with 11 bases between. The CDR3 region is CAISESWEIATNEKLFF. CDR3 DNA sequence: TGTGCCATCAGTGAGTCGTGGGAAATCGCAACTAATGAAAAACTGTTTTTT.

This clone was found many times. CDR3 amino acids: CASQTSPNTGELFF. CDR3 in DNA: TGCGCCAGCCAAACTAGCCCGAACACCGGGGAGCTGTTTTTT. The chain has TRBV5-1 and TRBJ2-2; a weak D match, TRBD2 (6 bases). The CDR3 length is 14 residues. Per the germline V gene, CDR1 is SGHRS and CDR2 is YFSETQ. V was trimmed by 7 bases and J by 0 bases, leaving 10 bases between them.

By share, this clone ranks as medium-sized. The chain combines TRBV11-2 with TRBJ2-7, with D possibly being TRBD2 (5 bases). Deletions cut 5 bases from V and 0 bases from J, with 14 bases between. Per germline, CDR1 SGHAT and CDR2 FQNNGV. The length of the CDR3 is 15 residues. CDR3 residues: CASSLPRASSYEQYF. For the CDR3, the DNA is TGTGCCAGCAGCCTCCCGCGGGCCAGCTCCTACGAGCAGTACTTC. Drawing the rest from reference TRBV11-2 and TRBJ2-7, the complete variable domain is EAGVAQSPRYKIIEKRQSVAFWCNPISGHATLYWYQQILGQGPKLLIQFQNNGVVDDSQLPKDRFSAERLKGVDSTLKIQPAKLEDSAVYLCASSLPRASSYEQYFGPGTRLTVT.

This clone was detected ten times or more. The CDR3 reads CASSPKLEDTQYF. CDR3 DNA sequence: TGTGCCAGCTCACCAAAATTAGAGGATACGCAGTATTTT. The rearrangement joins TRBV18 to TRBJ2-3; D unresolved. CDR3 length: 13 residues. The ends were cut back, 2 bases at V and 6 bases at J, with 9 bases in the middle. Germline CDR1 is KGHSH and CDR2 is LQKENI.

This clone showed up many times. This sequence joins TRBV9 and TRBJ2-3; D ambiguous. The length of the CDR3 is 14 residues. Germline V gene lookup returns CDR1 SGDLS and CDR2 YYNGEE. V was cut by 3 bases and J by 2 bases, with 10 bases left in between. CDR3 in amino acids: CASSGPHNTDTQYF. Here the CDR3 DNA reads TGTGCCAGCAGCGGACCACATAACACAGATACGCAGTATTTT.

By sample share, this clone is medium-sized. This chain uses TRBV28 with TRBJ2-7, with D unresolved. V lost 3 bases, J lost 0 bases, and 9 bases lay in between. CDR3 size: 14 residues. Germline V gene lookup returns CDR1 MDHEN and CDR2 SYDVKM. DNA for the CDR3: TGTGCCAGCAGTTTGGGTGGGATCTCCTACGAGCAGTACTTC. This translates into CASSLGGISYEQYF.

This clone was counted at least ten times. This rearrangement joins TRBV6-1 to TRBJ2-5; 12 positions match TRBD2. Unmatched junction bases numbered 4, after V lost 6 bases and J lost 2 bases. CDR3 length: 15 residues. CDR1 is MNHNS, CDR2 SASEGT, per germline. CDR3 region: CASSPLAGGQETQYF. The CDR3 bases are TGTGCCAGCAGCCCCCTAGCGGGGGGGCAAGAGACCCAGTACTTC.

By sample share, this clone is medium-sized. The J gene is TRBJ2-5, the V gene TRBV20-1; the match to TRBD2 covers 13 bases. The trim removed 3 bases at V and 5 bases at J, leaving 12 bases unmatched. The CDR3 contains 17 residues. Germline CDR1 reads DFQATT; CDR2 reads SNEGSKA (reference sequence). The CDR3 DNA is TGCAGTGCTAGCCTCCTCCTGACTAGCGGGGGGATGGAGACCCAGTACTTC. Translating it yields CSASLLLTSGGMETQYF.

The chain couples TRBV6-1 to TRBJ1-1; 8 bases line up with TRBD1. Germline V CDR1 and CDR2: MNHNS, SASEGT. The length of the CDR3 is 16 residues. The junction had 16 bases not matched to a gene; V was cut back by 6 bases and J by 7 bases. CDR3 sequence (DNA): TGTGCCAGCAGCAGATTCTCCGGGACAGGCGCCGATGAAGCTTTCTTT. This sequence encodes CASSRFSGTGADEAFF.

This clone rates as medium-sized. This chain connects TRBV5-1 to TRBJ2-7, with 7 positions matching TRBD1. The CDR3 consists of 14 residues. Germline V lookup: CDR1 SGHRS, CDR2 YFSETQ. J lost 2 bases, V lost 4 bases, and 6 bases had no gene match. This CDR3 reads CASSAGTATYEQYF. The CDR3 bases are TGCGCCAGCAGCGCCGGGACAGCAACCTACGAGCAGTACTTC.

This clone was recorded at least ten times. This sequence joins TRBV30 and TRBJ2-4; unclear D gene. The CDR3 runs 15 residues. The ends were cut back, 0 bases at V and 2 bases at J, with 11 bases in the middle. The germline V gene has CDR1 GTSNPN and CDR2 SVGIG (reference sequence). The CDR3 DNA is TGTGCCTGGAGTGTAAACCTCCTCACCAAAAACATTCAGTACTTC. Translating gives CAWSVNLLTKNIQYF.

This rearrangement joins TRBV9 to TRBJ1-5; D is uncertain. Trimming pared 0 bases from V and 3 bases from J, leaving 10 bases between. CDR1 and CDR2 (germline): SGDLS, YYNGEE. The CDR3 is 15 amino acids. In nucleotides, the CDR3 is TGTGCCAGCAGCGTAGATGGCAGCCTCAATCAGCCCCAGCATTTT. Translating it yields CASSVDGSLNQPQHF. Variable domain in full (rest from reference TRBV9 and TRBJ1-5): DSGVTQTPKHLITATGQRVTLRCSPRSGDLSVYWYQQSLDQGLQFLIQYYNGEERAKGNILERFSAQQFPDLHSELNLSSLELGDSALYFCASSVDGSLNQPQHFGDGTRLSIL.

This chain connects TRBV7-9 to TRBJ2-1; perhaps D is TRBD1 or TRBD2 (6 bases each). CDR3 length: 14 residues. Between the trimmed V and J ends, which lost 7 bases and 8 bases, there was a span of 18 bases. CDR1 is SEHNR, CDR2 FQNEAQ, per germline (reference sequence). The DNA of the CDR3 is TGTGCCAGCAATAGAATGGGGGGCAGCCATGAGCAGTTCTTC. Protein: CASNRMGGSHEQFF. The variable domain in full, with the rest retrieved from reference TRBV7-9 and TRBJ2-1, is DTGVSQNPRHKITKRGQNVTFRCDPISEHNRLYWYRQTLGQGPEFLTYFQNEAQLEKSRLLSDRFSAERPKGSFSTLEIQRTEQGDSAMYLCASNRMGGSHEQFFGPGTRLTVL.

This clone was observed once. This chain uses TRBV5-6 with TRBJ2-7, with 9 bases identical to TRBD2. Germline loops: CDR1 SGHDT, CDR2 YYEEEE. The V gene end was trimmed by 2 bases and the J gene end by 5 bases; junction bases not matched to a gene: 11. This CDR3 has 16 amino acids. DNA of the CDR3: TGTGCCAGCAGCTTAGGGGGGATAGCGGGAGTAAACGAGCAGTACTTC. This gives the protein CASSLGGIAGVNEQYF.

By share, this clone ranks as medium-sized (0.01 to 0.1%). The chain recombines TRBV10-1 with TRBJ2-7; no clear D gene. Trimming removed 4 bases from V and 5 bases from J, with 12 bases in between. The CDR3 length is 13 residues. Germline CDR1 and CDR2: WNHNN and SYGVQD (reference sequence). CDR3 nucleotides: TGCGCCAGCAGTGGGCTAGTCGGGCACGAGCAGTACTTC. Translating it yields CASSGLVGHEQYF.

By share, this clone ranks as medium-sized. The chain carries TRBV6-5 and TRBJ1-2; D remains ambiguous. The germline gives CDR1 MNHEY, CDR2 SVGAGI. The V end lost 0 bases, the J end lost 6 bases, and 17 bases lay between the germline ends. CDR3 length: 16 amino acids. The CDR3 loop reads CASSYSIGFSPDGYTF. The CDR3 DNA reads as TGTGCCAGCAGTTACTCGATAGGGTTCTCCCCCGATGGCTACACCTTC.

This clone was seen many times. The V and J genes are TRBV28 and TRBJ1-1; 9 positions match TRBD1. V gave up 8 bases and J gave up 4 bases; unmatched junction bases: 5. CDR3 length: 13 amino acids. CDR1 MDHEN and CDR2 SYDVKM come from the germline V gene. The DNA of the CDR3 is TGTGCCAGCGGGGGACAGGGTATCACTGAAGCTTTCTTT. Its translation: CASGGQGITEAFF.

This clone is categorized as medium-sized. This chain connects TRBV20-1 to TRBJ2-1; 8 bases align to TRBD2. The length of the CDR3 is 14 residues. The V segment lost 0 bases and the J segment 8 bases; nucleotides outside the gene matches: 6. Per germline, CDR1 DFQATT and CDR2 SNEGSKA (reference sequence). CDR3 nucleotides: TGCAGTGCTAGAGAAGGCGGGGGGTGGTATGAGCAGTTCTTC. Translated, it gives CSAREGGGWYEQFF.

The table lists this clone with many counts. This sequence joins TRBV9 and TRBJ1-2; the D is unclear. V was cut by 3 bases and J by 2 bases, with 8 bases left in between. The CDR3 loop spans 13 amino acids. Looked up from germline, CDR1 is SGDLS and CDR2 is YYNGEE. For the CDR3, the DNA is TGTGCCAGCAGCGCCCCGGAGAACTATGGCTACACCTTC. Translated, it gives CASSAPENYGYTF.

This clone was seen at least ten times. V and J are TRBV20-1 and TRBJ2-3; 8 bases line up with TRBD2. CDR1 is DFQATT and CDR2 is SNEGSKA in the germline V gene (reference sequence). With 3 bases clipped from V and 0 bases from J, the junction kept 11 bases outside the gene matches. CDR3 size: 17 residues. The CDR3 region is CSASRAGGNPSTDTQYF. The DNA for the CDR3 is TGCAGTGCTAGCCGGGCGGGGGGAAATCCTAGCACAGATACGCAGTATTTT.

This clone has more than one count but fewer than ten. The J gene is TRBJ2-1, the V gene TRBV6-2 or TRBV6-3; 11 nucleotides agree with TRBD2. Trimming cost V 2 bases and J 7 bases; bases outside gene matches: 10. There are 17 residues in the CDR3. Germline CDR1 MNHEY, CDR2 SVGEGT. CDR3 sequence (DNA): TGTGCCAGCAGTTACCCCCTAGCGGGAGGTGGTTTGAATGAGCAGTTCTTC. As protein: CASSYPLAGGGLNEQFF.

This clone has ten or more counts. The chain combines TRBV19 with TRBJ2-3; D is possibly TRBD2 (5 bases). There are 15 residues in the CDR3. Trimming took 4 bases from V and 4 from J, leaving 15 bases between them. CDR1 is LNHDA and CDR2 is SQIVND in the germline V gene (reference sequence). The CDR3 loop is CASSNILGAPDTQYF. CDR3 nucleotides: TGTGCCAGTAGTAACATTCTGGGAGCCCCAGATACGCAGTATTTT.

The sample holds many counts of this clone. This sample also contains other DNA sequences that code for the same CDR3. CDR3: CASSQQGQGSSSPLHF. The DNA for the CDR3 is TGTGCCAGCAGTCAACAGGGGCAGGGAAGCAGTTCACCCCTCCACTTT. The chain combines TRBV2 with TRBJ1-6; 7 positions match TRBD1. The J segment lost 9 bases and the V segment lost 5 bases, leaving 13 bases of the junction unmatched. There are 16 residues in the CDR3. Germline CDR1 is SNHLY and CDR2 is FYNNEI.

Turning to this clone: The conserved closing phenylalanine or tryptophan is absent in this CDR3, likely reflecting a read error. This sequence joins TRBV19 and TRBJ1-1, with 10 bases that match TRBD1. Germline V gene sequence: CDR1 LNHDA, CDR2 SQIVND (reference sequence). Germline trimming cut 5 bases from V and 5 bases from J; bases unmatched to any gene: 14. The CDR3 consists of 17 residues. The CDR3 sequence: CASSLVRQGARRTEAFL. The DNA for the CDR3 is TGTGCCAGTAGTTTAGTCAGACAGGGGGCGCGGAGGACTGAAGCTTTCCTT.

In its sample, this clone ranks as medium-sized. The gene calls are TRBV12-3 or TRBV12-4 and TRBJ1-2; D remains unclear. Trimming stripped 5 bases from V and 8 bases from J, with 15 bases between. The CDR3 covers 13 residues. The CDR3 nucleotides read TGTGCCAGCAGTCGTAGCTCTGGGAGAGGCTACACCTTC. Its translation is CASSRSSGRGYTF.

In this sample, this clone turned up a few times. The chain combines TRBV20-1 with TRBJ2-7, with D maybe TRBD1 (5 bases). The CDR3 extends over 14 amino acids. Germline V gene lookup returns CDR1 DFQATT and CDR2 SNEGSKA (reference sequence). V lost 0 bases and J 3 bases, leaving 12 bases between the germline ends. CDR3 DNA: TGCAGTGCTAGAGATCAAGGCAGGGACTACGAGCAGTACTTC. This encodes CSARDQGRDYEQYF.